A single sample gave rise to the 2 T cell receptor beta chains below, sequenced in a study of radiotherapy plus CTLA-4 blockade in lung cancer. The assay was immunoSEQ multiplex PCR, and TCRdb's table has in-frame clones only and misses some. Altogether about 88,000 clones are present, around 72% being singletons, with the ten largest covering more than 12%. The specimen comprised peripheral blood, sampled from a patient treated with radiotherapy plus ipilimumab. The receptors here all came from a human donor with non-small cell lung cancer that progressed on radiotherapy plus ipilimumab.

This chain links TRBV7-2 with TRBJ1-3, with D hard to call. Trimming cost V 8 bases and J 2 bases, with 13 bases left between them. The germline CDR1 and CDR2 sequences are SGHTA and FQGNSA. The CDR3 consists of 14 residues. The CDR3 loop is CASWGALPGNTIYF. CDR3 in DNA: TGTGCCAGCTGGGGAGCCCTCCCTGGAAACACCATATATTTT.

The chain links TRBV10-3 to TRBJ2-2; D gene ambiguous. V was pared by 0 bases and J by 8 bases, with 19 bases between. The CDR3 sequence is 17 residues long. CDR1 and CDR2 from the germline V gene are ENHRY and SYGVKD. The CDR3 coding sequence is TGTGCCATCAGTGAGTCGCGTCTCCCAGAGACCGGTGGGGAGCTGTTTTTT. Translated, it gives CAISESRLPETGGELFF.